This T cell receptor (beta chain) was retrieved from a study of T cells in localized non-small cell lung cancer (TCRdb year 2020). In the study overall: The study examined T cell repertoires in a few hundred patients with early-stage NSCLC and compared tumors with uninvolved tumor-adjacent lungs. The cohort was made up of approximately 250 treatment-naive NSCLC patients whose localized lung tumors had been resected. A mean age of approximately 70 years was recorded for the NSCLC patients, of whom under 150 were male and more than 95 were female.

At diagnosis, tumor, uninvolved tumor-adjacent lung and peripheral blood were collected and then preserved as a mix of FFPE and fresh-frozen material. For TCR repertoire profiling, blood samples were analyzed as peripheral blood mononuclear cells. TCR beta CDR3 regions were sequenced from DNA using the immunoSEQ Assay. Turning to the authors' computational methods: T cell density was computed as TCR beta template counts normalized to usable DNA estimated by amplifying housekeeping genes. Richness was estimated using the preseqR package, with extrapolation to 400,000 templates for PBMC samples and to 120,000 templates for tissue samples. Clonality was defined by subtracting Pielou's evenness from one. Differential abundance testing on productive amino-acid clonotypes, with a minimum total count of 5 and an alpha of 0.1, was used to identify tissue-enriched TCRs. The Jaccard Index and the Morisita Overlap Index were used to quantify repertoire overlap between compartments. GLIPH grouped TCR beta CDR3s together with public tetramer-defined viral CDR3s, and a viral motif had to include at least three viral sequences and also show V-gene enrichment. What TCRdb holds here is the immuneACCESS table cut down to in-frame rearrangements. Part of the clones is not present; checked against another copy, under half of the missing clones reflect an unresolved V gene, and the others are unexplained. The D gene and trimming were derived from the DNA, and the V and J assignments and clone size from that table. This sample has around 130,000 clones in its table, and around 92% of those were observed once. In total, the top ten clones hold approximately 1.7% of the sample.

Points the paper makes about the study in general: A median of around 50 of the top 100 tumor clones turned up in the paired uninvolved adjacent lung, and 25 to 30 of those clones also ranked among the top 100 of that same adjacent lung. Uninvolved tumor-adjacent lung showed the highest T cell clonality, higher than tumor, which suggests more focused antigenic responses in the uninvolved tumor-adjacent lung. Higher T cell density in blood was associated with longer overall survival, whereas higher clonality in adjacent lung was associated with shorter survival. Because multi-region tumor sequencing was not performed, intratumor heterogeneity could not be ruled out. Because the study design was exploratory, TCR variables were selected using unadjusted p-values without false-discovery rate correction.

Points on this clone: Its cognate antigen has yet to be identified. Per-nucleotide qualities are absent, and no much larger clonotype sits a single base away.

The CDR3 sequence holds 14 residues, the cysteine and phenylalanine included. This entry keeps only the CDR3 DNA: 42 bases, framed from base 1. Deletion took 1 base off V and 4 bases off J, with a span of 6 bases between the germline ends. Reading the germline V gene gives CDR1 SGHRS and CDR2 YFSETQ. The sample in question was peripheral blood, obtained before any cancer treatment. The clonotype was recovered from a female donor older than 55 with stage I lung adenocarcinoma. Recombination linked TRBV5-1 to TRBJ2-6; the D gene cannot be named for sure. The bases read TGCGCCAGCAGCTTGCAAAGCGGGGCCAACGTCCTGACTTTC. This translates into CASSLQSGANVLTF.